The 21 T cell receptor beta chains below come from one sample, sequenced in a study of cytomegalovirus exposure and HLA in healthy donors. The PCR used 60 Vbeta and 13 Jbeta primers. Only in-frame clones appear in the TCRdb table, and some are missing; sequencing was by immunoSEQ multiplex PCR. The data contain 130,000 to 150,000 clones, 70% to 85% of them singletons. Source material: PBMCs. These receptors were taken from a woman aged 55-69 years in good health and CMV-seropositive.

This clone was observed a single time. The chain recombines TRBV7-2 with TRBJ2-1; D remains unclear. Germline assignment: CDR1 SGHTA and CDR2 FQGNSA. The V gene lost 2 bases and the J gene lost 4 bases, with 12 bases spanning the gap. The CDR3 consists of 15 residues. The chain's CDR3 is CASSLSSAEYNEQFF. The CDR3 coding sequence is TGTGCCAGCAGCTTATCAAGCGCCGAGTACAATGAGCAGTTCTTC.

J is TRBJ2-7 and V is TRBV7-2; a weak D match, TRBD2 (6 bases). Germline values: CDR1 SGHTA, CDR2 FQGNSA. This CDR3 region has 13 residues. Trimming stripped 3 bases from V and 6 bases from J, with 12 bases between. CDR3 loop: CASSLGGGSEQYF. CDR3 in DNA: TGTGCCAGCAGCTTGGGTGGAGGGTCCGAGCAGTACTTC. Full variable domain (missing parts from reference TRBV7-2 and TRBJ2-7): GAGVSQSPSNKVTEKGKDVELRCDPISGHTALYWYRQSLGQGLEFLIYFQGNSAPDKSGLPSDRFSAERTGGSVSTLTIQRTQQEDSAVYLCASSLGGGSEQYFGPGTRLTVT.

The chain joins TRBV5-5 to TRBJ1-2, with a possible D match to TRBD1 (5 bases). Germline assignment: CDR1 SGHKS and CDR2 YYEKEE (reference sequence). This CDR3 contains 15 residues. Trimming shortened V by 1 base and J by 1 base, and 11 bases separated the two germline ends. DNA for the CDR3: TGTGCCAGCAGCTTGTATCCGGGGGATAACTATGGCTACACCTTC. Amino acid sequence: CASSLYPGDNYGYTF.

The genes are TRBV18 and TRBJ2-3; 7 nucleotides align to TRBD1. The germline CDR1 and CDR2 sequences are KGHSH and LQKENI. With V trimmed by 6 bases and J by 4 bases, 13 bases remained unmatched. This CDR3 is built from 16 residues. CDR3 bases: TGTGCCAGCTCCAGCGACCGGGACCAGGGGGCAGATACGCAGTATTTT. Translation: CASSSDRDQGADTQYF. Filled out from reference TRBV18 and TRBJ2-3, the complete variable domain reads NAGVMQNPRHLVRRRGQEARLRCSPMKGHSHVYWYRQLPEEGLKFMVYLQKENIIDESGMPKERFSAEFPKEGPSILRIQQVVRGDSAAYFCASSSDRDQGADTQYFGPGTRLTVL.

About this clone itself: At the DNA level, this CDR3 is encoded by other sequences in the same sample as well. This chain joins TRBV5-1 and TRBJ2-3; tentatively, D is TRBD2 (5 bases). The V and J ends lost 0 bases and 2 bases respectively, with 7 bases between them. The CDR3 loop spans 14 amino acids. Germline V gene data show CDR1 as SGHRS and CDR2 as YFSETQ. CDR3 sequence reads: CASSLERPTDTQYF. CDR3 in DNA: TGCGCCAGCAGCTTGGAGCGGCCCACAGATACGCAGTATTTT.

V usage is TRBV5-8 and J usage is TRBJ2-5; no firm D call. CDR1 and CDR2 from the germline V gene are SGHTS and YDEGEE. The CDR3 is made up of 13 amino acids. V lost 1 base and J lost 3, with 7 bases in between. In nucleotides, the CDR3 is TGTGCCAGCAGCTTGACGTTAGAAGAGACCCAGTACTTC. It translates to CASSLTLEETQYF.

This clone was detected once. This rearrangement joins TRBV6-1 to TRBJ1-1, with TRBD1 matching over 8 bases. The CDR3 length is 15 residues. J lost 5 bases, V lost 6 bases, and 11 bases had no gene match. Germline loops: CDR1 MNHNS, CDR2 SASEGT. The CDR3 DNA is TGTGCCAGCAGCAATTTAGGACAGGGATGGACTGAAGCTTTCTTT. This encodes CASSNLGQGWTEAFF.

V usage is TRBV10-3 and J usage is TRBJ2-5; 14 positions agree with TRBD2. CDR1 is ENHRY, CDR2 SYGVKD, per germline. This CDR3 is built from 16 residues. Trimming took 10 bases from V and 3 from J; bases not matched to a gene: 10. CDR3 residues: CATAGLAGEVEETQYF. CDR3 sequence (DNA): TGTGCCACCGCGGGACTAGCGGGAGAGGTAGAAGAGACCCAGTACTTC.

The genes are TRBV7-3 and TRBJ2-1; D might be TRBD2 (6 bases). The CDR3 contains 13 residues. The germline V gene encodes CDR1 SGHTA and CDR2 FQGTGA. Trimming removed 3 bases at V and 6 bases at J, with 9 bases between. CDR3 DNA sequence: TGTGCCAGCAGCTTGGGGACTTCCAATGAGCAGTTCTTC. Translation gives CASSLGTSNEQFF.

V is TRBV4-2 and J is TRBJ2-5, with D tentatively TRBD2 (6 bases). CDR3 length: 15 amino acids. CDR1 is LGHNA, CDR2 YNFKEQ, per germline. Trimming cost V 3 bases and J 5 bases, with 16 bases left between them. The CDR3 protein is CASSQTGGNGETQYF. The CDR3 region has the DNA TGTGCCAGCAGCCAGACCGGGGGAAACGGGGAGACCCAGTACTTC.

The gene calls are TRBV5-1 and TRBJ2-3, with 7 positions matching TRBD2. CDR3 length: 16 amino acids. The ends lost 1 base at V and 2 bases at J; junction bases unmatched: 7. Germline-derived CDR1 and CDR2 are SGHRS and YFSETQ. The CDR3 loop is CASSLRASGLTDTQYF. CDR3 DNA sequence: TGCGCCAGCAGCTTGCGGGCTAGCGGACTCACAGATACGCAGTATTTT.

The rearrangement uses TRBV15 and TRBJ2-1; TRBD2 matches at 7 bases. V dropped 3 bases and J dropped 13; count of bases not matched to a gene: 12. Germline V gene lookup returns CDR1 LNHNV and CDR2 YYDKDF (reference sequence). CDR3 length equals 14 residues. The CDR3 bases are TGTGCCACCAGCAGGGGGAGCGGGGAGCTCAGTCAGTTCTTC. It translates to CATSRGSGELSQFF.

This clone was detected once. The CDR3 region has the DNA TGTGCCAGCAGTGGACCGGGACAGGCAACCGGGGAGCTGTTTTTT. This codes for CASSGPGQATGELFF. The chain has TRBV6-1 and TRBJ2-2; 8 positions agree with TRBD1. V shed 4 bases, J shed 5 bases, and the junction held 6 bases outside the gene matches. Per germline, CDR1 MNHNS and CDR2 SASEGT. The CDR3 is made up of 15 amino acids.

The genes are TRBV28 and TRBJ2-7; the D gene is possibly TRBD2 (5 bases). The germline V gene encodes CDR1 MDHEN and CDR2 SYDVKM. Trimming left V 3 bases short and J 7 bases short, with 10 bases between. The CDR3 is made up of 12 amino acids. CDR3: CASSLSEGEQYF. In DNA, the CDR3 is TGTGCCAGCAGTTTGAGTGAGGGAGAGCAGTACTTC.

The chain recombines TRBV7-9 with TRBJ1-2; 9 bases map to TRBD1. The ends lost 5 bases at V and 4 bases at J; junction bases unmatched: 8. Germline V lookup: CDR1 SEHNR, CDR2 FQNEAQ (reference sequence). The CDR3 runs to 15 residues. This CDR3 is CASSTNRGLGYGYTF. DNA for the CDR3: TGTGCCAGCAGCACAAACAGGGGGCTAGGCTATGGCTACACCTTC.

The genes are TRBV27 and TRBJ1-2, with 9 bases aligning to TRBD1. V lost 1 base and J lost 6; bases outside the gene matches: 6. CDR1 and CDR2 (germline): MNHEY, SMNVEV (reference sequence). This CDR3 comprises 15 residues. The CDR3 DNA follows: TGTGCCAGCAGTTTATACGGACAGGGGAGGGATGGCTACACCTTC. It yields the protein CASSLYGQGRDGYTF.

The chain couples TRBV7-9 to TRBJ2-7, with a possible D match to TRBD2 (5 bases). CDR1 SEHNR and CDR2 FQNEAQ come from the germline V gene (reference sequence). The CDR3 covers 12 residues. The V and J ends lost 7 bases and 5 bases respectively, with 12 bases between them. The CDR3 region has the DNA TGTGCCAGCATAGGTAGGGAGAACGAGCAGTACTTC. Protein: CASIGRENEQYF.

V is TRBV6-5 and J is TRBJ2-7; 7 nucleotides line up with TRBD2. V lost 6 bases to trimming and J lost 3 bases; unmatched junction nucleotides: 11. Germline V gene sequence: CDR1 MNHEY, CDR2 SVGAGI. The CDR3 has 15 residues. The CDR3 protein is CASSLRTSGRYEQYF. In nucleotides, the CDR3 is TGTGCCAGCAGCCTCCGGACTAGTGGGCGCTACGAGCAGTACTTC.

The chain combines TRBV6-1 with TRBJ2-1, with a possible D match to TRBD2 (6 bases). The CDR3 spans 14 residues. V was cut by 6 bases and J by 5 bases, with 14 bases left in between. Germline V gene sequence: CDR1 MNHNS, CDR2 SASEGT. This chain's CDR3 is CASSIGRSNNEQFF. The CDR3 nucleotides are TGTGCCAGCAGCATCGGGAGAAGTAACAATGAGCAGTTCTTC.

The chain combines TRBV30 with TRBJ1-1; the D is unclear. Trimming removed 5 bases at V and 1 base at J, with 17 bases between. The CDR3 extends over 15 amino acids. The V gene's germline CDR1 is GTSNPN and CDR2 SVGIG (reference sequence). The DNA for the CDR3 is TGTGCCTGGCAAACCCCCTGGGCCCGGAACACTGAAGCTTTCTTT. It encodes CAWQTPWARNTEAFF.

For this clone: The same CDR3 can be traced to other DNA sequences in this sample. CDR3: CASSLQGNQPQHF. The CDR3 nucleotides read TGTGCCAGCAGTTTACAGGGAAATCAGCCCCAGCATTTT. V gene TRBV27 combines with J gene TRBJ1-5; possible D gene TRBD1, 5 bases. Germline-derived CDR1 and CDR2 are MNHEY and SMNVEV (reference sequence). This CDR3 has 13 residues. V lost 2 bases, J lost 4 bases, and 6 bases lay in between.